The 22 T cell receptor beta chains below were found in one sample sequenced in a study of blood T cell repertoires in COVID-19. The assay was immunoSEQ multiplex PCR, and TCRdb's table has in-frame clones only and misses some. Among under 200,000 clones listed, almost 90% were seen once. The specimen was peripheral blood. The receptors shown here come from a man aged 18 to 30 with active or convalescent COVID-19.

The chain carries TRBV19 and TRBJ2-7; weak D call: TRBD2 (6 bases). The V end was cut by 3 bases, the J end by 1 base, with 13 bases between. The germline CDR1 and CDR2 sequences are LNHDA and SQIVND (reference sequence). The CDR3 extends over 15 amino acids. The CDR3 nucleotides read TGTGCCAGTAGTATCTCCCCGGGAGAATCCTACGAGCAGTACTTC. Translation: CASSISPGESYEQYF.

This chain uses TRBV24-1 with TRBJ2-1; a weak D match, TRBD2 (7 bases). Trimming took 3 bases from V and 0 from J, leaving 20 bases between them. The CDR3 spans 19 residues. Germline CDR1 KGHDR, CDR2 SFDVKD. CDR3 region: CATSDLQGRGRGSYNEQFF. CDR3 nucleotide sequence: TGTGCCACCAGTGATCTGCAAGGGAGGGGCAGGGGCTCCTACAATGAGCAGTTCTTC.

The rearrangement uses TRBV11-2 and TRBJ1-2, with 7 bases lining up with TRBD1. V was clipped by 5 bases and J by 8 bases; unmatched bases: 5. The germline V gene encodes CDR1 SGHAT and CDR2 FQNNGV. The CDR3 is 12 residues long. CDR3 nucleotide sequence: TGTGCCAGCAGCACCGAGGGGGCCGGCTACACCTTC. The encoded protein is CASSTEGAGYTF.

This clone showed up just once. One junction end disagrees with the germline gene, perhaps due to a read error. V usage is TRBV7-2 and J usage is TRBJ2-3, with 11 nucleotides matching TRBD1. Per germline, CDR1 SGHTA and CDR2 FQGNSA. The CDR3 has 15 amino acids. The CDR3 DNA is TGTGCCAGCAGCATAGCCGGGACAGGGGGAGATACGCAGTATTTT. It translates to CASSIAGTGGDTQYF.

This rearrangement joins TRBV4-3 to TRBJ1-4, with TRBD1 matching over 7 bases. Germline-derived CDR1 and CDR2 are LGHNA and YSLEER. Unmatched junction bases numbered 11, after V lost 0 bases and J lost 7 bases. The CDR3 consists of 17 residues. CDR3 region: CASSQDLARQGGEKLFF. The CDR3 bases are TGCGCCAGCAGCCAAGATCTAGCGAGGCAGGGGGGTGAAAAACTGTTTTTT.

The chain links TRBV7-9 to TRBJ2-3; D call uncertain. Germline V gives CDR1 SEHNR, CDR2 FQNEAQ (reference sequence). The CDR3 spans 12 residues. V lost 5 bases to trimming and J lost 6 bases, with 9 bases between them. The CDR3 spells CASSLNPDTQYF. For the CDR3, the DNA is TGTGCCAGCAGCCTAAACCCCGATACGCAGTATTTT.

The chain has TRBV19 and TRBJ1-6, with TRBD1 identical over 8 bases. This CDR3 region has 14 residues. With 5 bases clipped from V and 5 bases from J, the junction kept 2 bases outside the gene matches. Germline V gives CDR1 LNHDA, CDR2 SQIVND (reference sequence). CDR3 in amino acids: CASSLGQDNSPLHF. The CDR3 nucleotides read TGTGCCAGTAGTCTGGGACAGGATAATTCACCCCTCCACTTT.

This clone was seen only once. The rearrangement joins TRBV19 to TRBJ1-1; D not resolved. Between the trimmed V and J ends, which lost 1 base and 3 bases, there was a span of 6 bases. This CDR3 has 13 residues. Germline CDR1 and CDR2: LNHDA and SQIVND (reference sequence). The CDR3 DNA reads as TGTGCCAGTAGTATAGGACGGGACACTGAAGCTTTCTTT. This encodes CASSIGRDTEAFF.

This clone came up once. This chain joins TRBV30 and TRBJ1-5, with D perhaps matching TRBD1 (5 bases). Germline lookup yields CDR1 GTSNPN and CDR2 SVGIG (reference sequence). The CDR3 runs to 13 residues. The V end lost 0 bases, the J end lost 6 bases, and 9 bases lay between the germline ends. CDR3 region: CAWSVTGVQPQHF. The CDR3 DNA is TGTGCCTGGAGTGTAACGGGGGTTCAGCCCCAGCATTTT.

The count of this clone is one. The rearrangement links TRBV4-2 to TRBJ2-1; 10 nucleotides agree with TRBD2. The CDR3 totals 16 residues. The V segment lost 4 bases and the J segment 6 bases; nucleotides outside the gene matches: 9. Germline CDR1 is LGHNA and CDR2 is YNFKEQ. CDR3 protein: CASSPEGTSVLNEQFF. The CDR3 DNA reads TGTGCCAGCAGCCCTGAGGGGACTAGCGTCCTCAATGAGCAGTTCTTC.

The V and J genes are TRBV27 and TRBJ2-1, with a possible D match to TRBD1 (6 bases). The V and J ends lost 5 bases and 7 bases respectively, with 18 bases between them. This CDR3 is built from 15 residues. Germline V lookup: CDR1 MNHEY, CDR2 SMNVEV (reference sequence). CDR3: CASSTSWTVQNEQFF. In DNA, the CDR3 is TGTGCCAGCAGTACGAGTTGGACAGTCCAAAATGAGCAGTTCTTC.

The CDR3 nucleotides are TGTGCCAGCAGCTACCAGGGGACGACTGAAGCTTTCTTT. This sequence encodes CASSYQGTTEAFF. The gene calls are TRBV11-3 and TRBJ1-1; tentatively, D is TRBD1 (6 bases). The length of the CDR3 is 13 residues. The V gene's germline CDR1 is SGHNT and CDR2 YENEEA. The ends were cut back, 4 bases at V and 5 bases at J, with 11 bases in the middle.

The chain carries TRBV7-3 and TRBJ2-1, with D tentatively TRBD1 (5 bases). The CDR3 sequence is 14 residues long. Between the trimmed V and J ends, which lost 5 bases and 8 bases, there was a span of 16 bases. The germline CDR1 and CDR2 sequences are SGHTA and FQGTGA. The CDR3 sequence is CASSPRATVHEQFF. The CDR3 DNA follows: TGTGCCAGCAGCCCCAGGGCCACAGTCCATGAGCAGTTCTTC.

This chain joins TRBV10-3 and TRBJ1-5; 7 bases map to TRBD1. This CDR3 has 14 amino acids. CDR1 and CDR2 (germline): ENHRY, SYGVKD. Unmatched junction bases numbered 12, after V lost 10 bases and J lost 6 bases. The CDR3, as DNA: TGTGCCACCGAGAGCGCAGGGGGAACTCAGCCCCAGCATTTT. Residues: CATESAGGTQPQHF.

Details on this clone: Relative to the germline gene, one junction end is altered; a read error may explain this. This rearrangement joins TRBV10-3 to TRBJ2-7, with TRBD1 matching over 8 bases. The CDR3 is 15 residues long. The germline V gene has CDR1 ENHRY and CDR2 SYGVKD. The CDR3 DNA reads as TGTGCCATCAGTGAGCCGGGACAGGCCCGACGCGGTGGTACCTTC. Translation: CAISEPGQARRGGTF.

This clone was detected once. The CDR3 spells CASSLTSRGAVFEQYF. CDR3 in DNA: TGTGCCAGCAGCTTAACGTCTAGGGGCGCGGTATTCGAGCAGTACTTC. V gene TRBV7-9 combines with J gene TRBJ2-7; D is perhaps TRBD1 (5 bases). The CDR3 consists of 16 residues. V lost 2 bases, J lost 6 bases, and 20 bases lay in between. Germline V gene sequence: CDR1 SEHNR, CDR2 FQNEAQ (reference sequence).

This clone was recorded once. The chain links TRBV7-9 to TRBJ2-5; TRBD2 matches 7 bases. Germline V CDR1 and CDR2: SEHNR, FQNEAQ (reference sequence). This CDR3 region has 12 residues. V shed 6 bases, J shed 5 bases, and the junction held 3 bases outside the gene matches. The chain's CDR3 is CASRGEGETQYF. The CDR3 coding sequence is TGTGCCAGCAGGGGGGAGGGCGAGACCCAGTACTTC.

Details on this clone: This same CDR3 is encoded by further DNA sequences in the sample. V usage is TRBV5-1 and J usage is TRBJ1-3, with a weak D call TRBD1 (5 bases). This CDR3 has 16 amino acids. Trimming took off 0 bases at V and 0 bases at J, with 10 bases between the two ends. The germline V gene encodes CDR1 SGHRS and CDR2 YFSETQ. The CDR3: CASSLGDSSSGNTIYF. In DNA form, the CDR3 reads TGCGCCAGCAGCTTGGGGGACTCGAGCTCTGGAAACACCATATATTTT.

This chain's CDR3 is CASSQVNRGGYTF. The CDR3 nucleotides are TGTGCCAGCAGCCAAGTTAATAGGGGAGGCTACACCTTC. The V gene is TRBV3-1 (or the pseudogene TRBV3-2), the J gene TRBJ1-2; tentative D call: TRBD1 (5 bases). CDR1 LGHDT and CDR2 YNNKEL come from the germline V gene (reference sequence). This CDR3 comprises 13 residues. Deletions cut 1 base from V and 8 bases from J, with 11 bases between.

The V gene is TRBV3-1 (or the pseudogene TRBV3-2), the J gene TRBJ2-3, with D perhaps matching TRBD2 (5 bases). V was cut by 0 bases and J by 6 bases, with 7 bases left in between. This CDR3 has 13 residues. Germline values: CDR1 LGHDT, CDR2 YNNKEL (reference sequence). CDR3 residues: CASSQERGDTQYF. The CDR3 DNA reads TGTGCCAGCAGCCAAGAGCGAGGGGATACGCAGTATTTT.

The CDR3 bases are TGTGCCAGCAGCTTACAGGGTTCCCTCTATGGCTACACCTTC. Protein product: CASSLQGSLYGYTF. V is TRBV5-4 and J is TRBJ1-2; possibly TRBD1 for D (6 bases). The CDR3 runs 14 residues. Trimming shortened V by 2 bases and J by 4 bases, and 12 bases separated the two germline ends. Germline CDR1 and CDR2: SGHNT and YYREEE (reference sequence).

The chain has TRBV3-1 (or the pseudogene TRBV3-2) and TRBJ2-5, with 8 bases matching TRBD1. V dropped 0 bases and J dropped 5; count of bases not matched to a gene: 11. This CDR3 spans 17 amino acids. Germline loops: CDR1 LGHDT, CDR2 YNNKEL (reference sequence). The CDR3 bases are TGTGCCAGCAGCCAAGACGAGGAGCAGGGGGCTTCGGAGACCCAGTACTTC. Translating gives CASSQDEEQGASETQYF.